This T cell receptor beta chain was retrieved from a study of T cell responses to AZD1222 COVID-19 vaccine. This clone appeared a single time. TCRdb's copy holds only in-frame clones and misses some; the assay was immunoSEQ multiplex PCR. The data show over 150,000 clones, about 92% seen once. The germline CDR1 and CDR2 sequences are SGHVS and FNYEAQ. The CDR3 contains 15 residues. The V and J ends lost 5 bases and 2 bases respectively, with 10 bases between them. The sample in question was peripheral blood, obtained on day 0 of MenACWY control vaccination. The V and J genes are TRBV7-6 and TRBJ2-6; D perhaps matches TRBD2 (7 bases). The clonotype was recovered from an adult in good health. In nucleotides, the CDR3 is TGTGCCAGCAGCCGAGGGGGGGCTGGGGCCAACGTCCTGACTTTC. Translating it yields CASSRGGAGANVLTF.